This T cell receptor (beta chain) appears in the sequencing data of a study of T cell repertoires in cytomegalovirus infection. General study results and limits: In two of eight donors, the top clonotype was HLA-C-restricted CMV-specific. People with CMV and the relevant HLA were identified by cumulative public TCR beta family frequency.

Concerning this clonotype itself: Its target is unknown.

Trimming took off 2 bases at V and 8 bases at J, with 9 bases between the two ends. The CDR3 totals 12 residues. Germline-derived CDR1 and CDR2 are MNHGY and SAAAGT. MiXCR, applied by TCRdb to the reads, yields one record per CDR3 protein. The sample includes around 200,000 distinct CDR3 sequences, roughly 15% seen only once; the top ten take 20% to 25%. The source is a human donor in good health (CMV status not recorded). Some clones in this sample may be carry-over from other donors' samples. The sequencing sample was made of CD8+ T cells from PBMCs. The genes are TRBV6-8 and TRBJ1-1, with D possibly TRBD1 on 5 matching bases. CDR3 bases: TGTGCCAGCAGTTACGATGGGGGAGAAGCTTTCTTT. This translates into CASSYDGGEAFF.